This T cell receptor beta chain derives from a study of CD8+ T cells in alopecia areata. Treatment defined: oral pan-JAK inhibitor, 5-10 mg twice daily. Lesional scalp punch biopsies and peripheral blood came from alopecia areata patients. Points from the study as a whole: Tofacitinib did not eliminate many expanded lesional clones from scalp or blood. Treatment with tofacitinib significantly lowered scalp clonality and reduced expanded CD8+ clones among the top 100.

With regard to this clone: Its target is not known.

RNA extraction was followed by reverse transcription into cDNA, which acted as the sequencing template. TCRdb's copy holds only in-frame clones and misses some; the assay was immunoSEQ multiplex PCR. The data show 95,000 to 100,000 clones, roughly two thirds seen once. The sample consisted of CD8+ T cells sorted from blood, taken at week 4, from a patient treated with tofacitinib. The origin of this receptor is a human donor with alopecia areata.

The CDR3 bases are TGTGCCAGCAGTGGACAGCCTAACTATGGCTACACCTTC. Translation: CASSGQPNYGYTF. The chain uses TRBV25-1 and TRBJ1-2; tentative D call: TRBD1 (5 bases). Between the trimmed V and J ends, which lost 4 bases and 0 bases, there was a span of 6 bases. The CDR3 consists of 13 residues. In germline, CDR1 is MGHDK, CDR2 SYGVNS.